This TCR beta chain was sequenced in a study of blood T cell repertoires in COVID-19. Looked up from germline, CDR1 is MDHEN and CDR2 is SYDVKM. Trimming removed 1 base from V and 4 bases from J, with 8 bases in between. The CDR3 spans 15 residues. The assay was immunoSEQ multiplex PCR, and TCRdb's table has in-frame clones only and misses some. The sample records about 130,000 clones, about 86% being singletons. This clone was found a few times. J is TRBJ2-6 and V is TRBV28, with D possibly matching TRBD1 (5 bases). The origin of this receptor is a man aged 45 to 65 who had recovered from COVID-19. The sequencing sample was made of PBMCs or T cells enriched from blood (not recorded which). DNA for the CDR3: TGTGCCAGCAGTTTATTGGGGCCCGGGGCCAACGTCCTGACTTTC. It translates to CASSLLGPGANVLTF. Looking up the rest from reference TRBV28 and TRBJ2-6 gives the full variable domain: DVKVTQSSRYLVKRTGEKVFLECVQDMDHENMFWYRQDPGLGLRLIYFSYDVKMKEKGDIPEGYSVSREKKERFSLILESASTNQTSMYLCASSLLGPGANVLTFGAGSRLTVL.